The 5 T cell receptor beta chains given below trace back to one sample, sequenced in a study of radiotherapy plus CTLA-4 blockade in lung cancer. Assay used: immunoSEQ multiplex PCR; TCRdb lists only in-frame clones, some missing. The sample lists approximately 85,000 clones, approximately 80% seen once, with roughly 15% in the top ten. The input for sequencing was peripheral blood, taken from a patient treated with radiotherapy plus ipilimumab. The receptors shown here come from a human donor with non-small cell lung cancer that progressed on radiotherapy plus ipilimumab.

CDR3 DNA: TGTGCCAGCAGCCAAGGACTAGCGGGGAATGAGCAGTTCTTC. This codes for CASSQGLAGNEQFF. The chain links TRBV7-2 to TRBJ2-1, with 12 bases matching TRBD2. V gave up 5 bases and J gave up 7 bases; unmatched junction bases: 3. The CDR3 has 14 residues. Germline V lookup: CDR1 SGHTA, CDR2 FQGNSA. The full variable domain, in which reference TRBV7-2 and TRBJ2-1 provide the parts outside the CDR3, is GAGVSQSPSNKVTEKGKDVELRCDPISGHTALYWYRQSLGQGLEFLIYFQGNSAPDKSGLPSDRFSAERTGGSVSTLTIQRTQQEDSAVYLCASSQGLAGNEQFFGPGTRLTVL.

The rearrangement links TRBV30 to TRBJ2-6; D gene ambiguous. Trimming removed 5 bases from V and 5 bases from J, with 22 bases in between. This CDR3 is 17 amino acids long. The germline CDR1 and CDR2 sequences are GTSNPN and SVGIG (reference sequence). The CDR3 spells CAWYHMRYNSRANVLTF. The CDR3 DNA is TGTGCCTGGTACCATATGCGTTATAACAGTCGGGCCAACGTCCTGACTTTC.

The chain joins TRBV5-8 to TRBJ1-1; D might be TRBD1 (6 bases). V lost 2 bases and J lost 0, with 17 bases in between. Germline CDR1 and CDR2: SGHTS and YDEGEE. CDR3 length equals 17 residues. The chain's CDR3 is CASSFLQGTSMNTEAFF. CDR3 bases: TGTGCCAGCAGCTTCCTACAGGGTACCTCGATGAACACTGAAGCTTTCTTT.

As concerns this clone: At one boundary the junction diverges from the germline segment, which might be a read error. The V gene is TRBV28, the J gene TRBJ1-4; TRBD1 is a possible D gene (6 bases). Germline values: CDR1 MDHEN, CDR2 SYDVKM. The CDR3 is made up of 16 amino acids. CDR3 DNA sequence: TGTGCCAGCAGATTTACAGGGTTCAGGGCGGATGAAAAACTGCTTTTT. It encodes CASRFTGFRADEKLLF.

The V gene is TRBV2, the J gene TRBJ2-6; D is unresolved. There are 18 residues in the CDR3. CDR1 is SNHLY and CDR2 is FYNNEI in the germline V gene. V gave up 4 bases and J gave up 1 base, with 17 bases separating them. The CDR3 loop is CASSAGQRSFSGANVLTF. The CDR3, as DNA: TGTGCCAGCAGTGCGGGCCAGAGGAGCTTTTCTGGGGCCAACGTCCTGACTTTC.